This paragraph covers one TCR beta chain sequence. Its antigen remains unknown. The data were taken from a study of vaccination and CD4 T cells after COVID-19. Overall study: Overlapping SARS-CoV-2, HCoV-NL63, HCoV-OC43 and HCoV-229E spike peptides were used to stimulate cells. Each control culture was treated with a CEFX pool, an HIV-1 Nef pool, or no peptide. Whole-study findings and limits: Post-vaccination, and not before, a median roughly 90% of reactive clones appeared in convalescent patients.

CDR1 is MNHNS and CDR2 is SASEGT in the germline V gene. V was clipped by 0 bases and J by 0 bases, with 9 bases between them. The CDR3 loop spans 15 amino acids. Treatment: roughly ten-day PBMC culture with coronavirus spike peptide pools or control peptides (ViraFEST assay). Sequenced with the Oncomine TCR Beta short-read assay was DNA taken from cultured CD4+ T cells. TCRdb used MiXCR to reprocess the PCR reads, holding one entry per CDR3 protein. The sample gives under 25,000 distinct CDR3 sequences, 40% to 50% of which show up once; around an eighth is in the top ten. The chain is built from TRBV6-1 and TRBJ2-7; D gene ambiguous. Sequenced sample: cultured CD4+ T cells from blood. This TCR came from a human donor with COVID-19. CDR3 nucleotides: TGTGCCAGCAGTGAAGCGGCGAAGGGCTCCTACGAGCAGTACTTC. As protein: CASSEAAKGSYEQYF.